Listed below are T cell receptor beta chains from one sample, sequenced in a study of blood T cell repertoires in COVID-19. Clones were read by immunoSEQ multiplex PCR, and TCRdb kept only the in-frame ones, dropping some. The table lists approximately 260,000 clones, about 87% of them singletons. Sequencing used peripheral blood. Receptors originate from a woman in her seventies with COVID-19, enrolled during active disease. CDR3s include the opening cysteine and the closing phenylalanine or tryptophan. Each record gives: D gene, J gene, clone size, V gene, CDR3 DNA, CDR3 protein. D genes are given only for firm matches. For some rows the clone size is stated as once, few or many, or as a class when expanded; others skip it.

TRBD1,TRBJ1-2,once,TRBV27,TGTGCCATCCCAGACCGGGACAGGGAAGATCATGGCTACACCTTC,CAIPDRDREDHGYTF
TRBD1,TRBJ2-7,NA,TRBV29-1,TGCAGCGTGAGGGGGGACAGGGGATACGAGCAGTACTTC,CSVRGDRGYEQYF
TRBD1,TRBJ1-4,NA,TRBV5-1,TGCGCCAGCAGCTTGGAAGGACAGGGAGATGAAAAACTGTTTTTT,CASSLEGQGDEKLFF
TRBD1,TRBJ2-7,NA,TRBV11-1,TGTGCCAGCAAGACCGACAGGGGGTCCTACGAGCAGTACTTC,CASKTDRGSYEQYF
TRBD1,TRBJ1-1,few,TRBV12-5,TGTGCTAGTGCTACGGGACAGATTATGAACACTGAAGCTTTCTTT,CASATGQIMNTEAFF
NA,TRBJ2-7,once,TRBV5-1,TGCGCCAGCAGCTTGGATCGGGGCTACGAGCAGTACTTC,CASSLDRGYEQYF
TRBD2,TRBJ2-1,NA,TRBV5-1,TGCGCCAGCAGCTCTGGACTAGCGGGAGAGGTTGAGCAGTTCTTC,CASSSGLAGEVEQFF
NA,TRBJ1-1,few,TRBV19,TGTGCCAGTAGCTCACCCCGGGGAAGAGGAAACACTGAAGCTTTCTTT,CASSSPRGRGNTEAFF
NA,TRBJ1-2,NA,TRBV28,TGTGCCAGCACCGACAGAGGCTATGGCTACACCTTC,CASTDRGYGYTF
NA,TRBJ2-5,NA,TRBV2,TGTGCCAGCAGTGCGTCAGGGGTGGGAGAGACCCAGTACTTC,CASSASGVGETQYF
NA,TRBJ2-1,NA,TRBV5-4,TGTGCCAGCAGCTTGGGTCGCTCCTACAATGAGCAGTTCTTC,CASSLGRSYNEQFF
NA,TRBJ1-6,NA,TRBV6-2/TRBV6-3,TGTGCCAGCAGCCGTCCCGGCAACCTCGGGAATCAGGATTCACCCCTCCACTTT,CASSRPGNLGNQDSPLHF
NA,TRBJ2-2,NA,TRBV7-3,TGTGCCAGCAGCTTAACAGGGGCGAACACCGGGGAGCTGTTTTTT,CASSLTGANTGELFF
NA,TRBJ2-7,NA,TRBV9,TGTGCCAGCAGCGTAGGTCCCAGGGCCAGCTCCTACGAGCAGTACTTC,CASSVGPRASSYEQYF
TRBD1,TRBJ2-7,NA,TRBV30,TGTGCCTGGAATCCCGGGACAGGGAACTCCTACGAGCAGTACTTC,CAWNPGTGNSYEQYF
TRBD1,TRBJ1-1,NA,TRBV7-9,TGTGCCAGCAGCTTAACAGGGGTCACTGAAGCTTTCTTT,CASSLTGVTEAFF
NA,TRBJ1-1,NA,TRBV14,TGTGCCAGCAGCCAAGATGTGACGGGGGAAGCTTTCTTT,CASSQDVTGEAFF
NA,TRBJ2-2,NA,TRBV7-2,TGTGCCAGCGTCAGGTCTCAAACCGGGGAGCTGTTTTTT,CASVRSQTGELFF
TRBD2,TRBJ2-3,NA,TRBV4-3,TGCGCCAGCAGCCAAGATCGGACTAGCGAAGATACGCAGTATTTT,CASSQDRTSEDTQYF
TRBD1,TRBJ2-7,NA,TRBV29-1,TGCAGCGTTGCACGGACAGGGGACGAGCAGTACTTC,CSVARTGDEQYF
TRBD2,TRBJ2-5,NA,TRBV15,TGTGCCACCAGCAGAGATTATAGCGGGAGGGCCTGGGGTGAGACCCAGTACTTC,CATSRDYSGRAWGETQYF
TRBD2,TRBJ2-5,NA,TRBV5-1,TGCGCCAGCGCATCTGGTCTGCTAGCGGGAGAAGAGACCCAGTACTTC,CASASGLLAGEETQYF
NA,TRBJ2-5,few,TRBV5-1,TGCGCCAGCAGCCCGGGTCCGTACCAAGAGACCCAGTACTTC,CASSPGPYQETQYF
TRBD2,TRBJ2-1,NA,TRBV3-1/TRBV3-2,TGTGCCAGCAGCCAAGGGAAGCGGGAAATTTACAATGAGCAGTTCTTC,CASSQGKREIYNEQFF
NA,TRBJ2-7,NA,TRBV16,TGTGCCAGCAGCCAGCCCAGGGGTACCCGATTCTACGAGCAGTACTTC,CASSQPRGTRFYEQYF
TRBD2,TRBJ2-1,NA,TRBV7-2,TGTGCCAGCAGCCCCGGACCTAGCGGGAGCTACAATGAGCAGTTCTTC,CASSPGPSGSYNEQFF